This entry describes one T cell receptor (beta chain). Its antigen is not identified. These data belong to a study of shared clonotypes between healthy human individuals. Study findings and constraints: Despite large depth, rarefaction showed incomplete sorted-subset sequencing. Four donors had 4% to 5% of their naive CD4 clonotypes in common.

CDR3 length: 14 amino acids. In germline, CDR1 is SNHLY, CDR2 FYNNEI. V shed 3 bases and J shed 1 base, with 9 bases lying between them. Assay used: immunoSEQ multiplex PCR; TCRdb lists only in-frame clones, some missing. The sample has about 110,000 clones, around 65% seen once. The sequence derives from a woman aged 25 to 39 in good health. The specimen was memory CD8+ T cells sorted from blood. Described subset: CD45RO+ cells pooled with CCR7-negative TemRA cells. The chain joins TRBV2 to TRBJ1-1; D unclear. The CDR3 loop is CASSDRWKNTEAFF. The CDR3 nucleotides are TGTGCCAGCAGTGATAGGTGGAAGAACACTGAAGCTTTCTTT.